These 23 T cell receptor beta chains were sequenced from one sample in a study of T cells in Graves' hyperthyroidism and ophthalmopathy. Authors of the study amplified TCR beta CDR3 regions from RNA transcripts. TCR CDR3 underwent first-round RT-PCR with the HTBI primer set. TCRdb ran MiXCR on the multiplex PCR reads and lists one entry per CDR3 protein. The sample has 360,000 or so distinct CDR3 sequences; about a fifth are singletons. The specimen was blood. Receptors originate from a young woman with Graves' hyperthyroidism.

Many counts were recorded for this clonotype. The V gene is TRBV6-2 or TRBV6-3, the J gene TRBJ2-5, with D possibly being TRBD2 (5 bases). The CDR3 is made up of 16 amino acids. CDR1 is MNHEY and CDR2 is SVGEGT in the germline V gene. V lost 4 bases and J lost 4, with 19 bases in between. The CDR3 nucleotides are TGTGCCAGCAGTTGGACCCGGGGTACCCGAGGAGAGACCCAGTACTTC. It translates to CASSWTRGTRGETQYF.

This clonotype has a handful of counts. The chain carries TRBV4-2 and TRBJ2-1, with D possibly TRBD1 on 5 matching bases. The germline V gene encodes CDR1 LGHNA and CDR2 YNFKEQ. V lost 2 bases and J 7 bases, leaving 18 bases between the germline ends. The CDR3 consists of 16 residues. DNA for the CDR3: TGTGCCAGCAGCCAACAGCCGGATGCAGGGCGGAATGAGCAGTTCTTC. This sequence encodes CASSQQPDAGRNEQFF.

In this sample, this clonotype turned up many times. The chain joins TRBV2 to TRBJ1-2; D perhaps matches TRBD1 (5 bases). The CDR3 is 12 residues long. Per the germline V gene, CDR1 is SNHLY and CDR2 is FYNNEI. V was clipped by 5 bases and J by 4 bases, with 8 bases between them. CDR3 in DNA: TGTGCCAGCAGTCTACAGGTCTATGGCTACACCTTC. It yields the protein CASSLQVYGYTF.

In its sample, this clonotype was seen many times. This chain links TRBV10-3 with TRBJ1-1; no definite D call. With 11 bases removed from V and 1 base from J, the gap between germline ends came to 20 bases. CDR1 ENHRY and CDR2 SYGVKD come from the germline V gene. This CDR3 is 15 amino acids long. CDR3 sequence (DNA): TGTGCCGAAGGGAGTTCCGGACTCACGAACACTGAAGCTTTCTTT. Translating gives CAEGSSGLTNTEAFF.

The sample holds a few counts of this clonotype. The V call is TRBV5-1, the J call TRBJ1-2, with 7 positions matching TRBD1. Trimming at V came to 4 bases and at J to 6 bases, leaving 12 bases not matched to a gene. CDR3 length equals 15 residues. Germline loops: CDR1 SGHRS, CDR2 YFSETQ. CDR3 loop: CASSAPDRVGNGYTF. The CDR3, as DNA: TGCGCCAGCAGCGCACCCGACAGGGTAGGGAATGGCTACACCTTC.

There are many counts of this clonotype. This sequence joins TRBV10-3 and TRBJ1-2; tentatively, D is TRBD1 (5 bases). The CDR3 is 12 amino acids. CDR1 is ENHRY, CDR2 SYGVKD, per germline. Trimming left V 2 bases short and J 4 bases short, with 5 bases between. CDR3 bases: TGTGCCATCAGTGAGACAGGCTATGGCTACACCTTC. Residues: CAISETGYGYTF.

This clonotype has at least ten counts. DNA of the CDR3: TGTGCCAGCAGCTCCGCCCCCCCGACTAGCGGGGGAAACATTCAGTACTTC. Translating gives CASSSAPPTSGGNIQYF. The chain couples TRBV11-2 to TRBJ2-4; 12 nucleotides line up with TRBD2. J was trimmed by 6 bases and V by 4 bases; bases with no gene match: 10. Germline CDR1 SGHAT, CDR2 FQNNGV. The CDR3 spans 17 residues. Full variable domain (rest looked up from reference TRBV11-2 and TRBJ2-4): EAGVAQSPRYKIIEKRQSVAFWCNPISGHATLYWYQQILGQGPKLLIQFQNNGVVDDSQLPKDRFSAERLKGVDSTLKIQPAKLEDSAVYLCASSSAPPTSGGNIQYFGAGTRLSVL.

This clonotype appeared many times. CDR3 nucleotides: TGTGCCAGCAGTGAACCCGCTATGCCCCAGCATTTT. Its translation: CASSEPAMPQHF. This chain links TRBV6-1 with TRBJ1-5; no reliable D call. Germline V gene sequence: CDR1 MNHNS, CDR2 SASEGT. This CDR3 has 12 amino acids. The V end was cut by 2 bases, the J end by 9 bases, with 8 bases between.

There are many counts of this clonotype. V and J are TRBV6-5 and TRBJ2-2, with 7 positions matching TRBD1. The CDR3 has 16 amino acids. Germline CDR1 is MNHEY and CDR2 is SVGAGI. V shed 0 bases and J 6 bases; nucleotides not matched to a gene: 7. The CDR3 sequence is CASSYSTGLMSGELFF. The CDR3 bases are TGTGCCAGCAGTTACTCGACAGGGTTAATGTCCGGGGAGCTGTTTTTT.

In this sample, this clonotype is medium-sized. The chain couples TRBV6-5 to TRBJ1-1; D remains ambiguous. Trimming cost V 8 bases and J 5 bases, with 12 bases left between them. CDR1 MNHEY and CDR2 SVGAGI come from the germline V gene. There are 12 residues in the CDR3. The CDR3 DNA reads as TGTGCCAGCGCCCCCCATGGGACTGAAGCTTTCTTT. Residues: CASAPHGTEAFF.

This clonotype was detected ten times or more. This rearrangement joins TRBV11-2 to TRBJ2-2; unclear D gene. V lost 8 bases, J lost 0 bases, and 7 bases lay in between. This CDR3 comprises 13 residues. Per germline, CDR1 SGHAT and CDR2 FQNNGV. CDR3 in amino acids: CASDASNTGELFF. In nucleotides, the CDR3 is TGTGCCAGCGACGCGTCGAACACCGGGGAGCTGTTTTTT.

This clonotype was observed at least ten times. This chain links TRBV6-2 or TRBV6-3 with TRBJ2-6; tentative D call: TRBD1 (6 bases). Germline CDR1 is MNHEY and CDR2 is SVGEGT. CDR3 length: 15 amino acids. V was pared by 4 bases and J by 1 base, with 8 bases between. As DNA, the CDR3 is TGTGCCAGCAGTTGGGACATGTCTGGGGCCAACGTCCTGACTTTC. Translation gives CASSWDMSGANVLTF.

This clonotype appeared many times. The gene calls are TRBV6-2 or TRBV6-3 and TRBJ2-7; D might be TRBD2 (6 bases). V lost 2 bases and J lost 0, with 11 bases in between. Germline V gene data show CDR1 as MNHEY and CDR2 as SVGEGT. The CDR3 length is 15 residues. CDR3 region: CASSYVGDSSYEQYF. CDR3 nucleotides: TGTGCCAGCAGTTACGTGGGGGACTCCTCCTACGAGCAGTACTTC.

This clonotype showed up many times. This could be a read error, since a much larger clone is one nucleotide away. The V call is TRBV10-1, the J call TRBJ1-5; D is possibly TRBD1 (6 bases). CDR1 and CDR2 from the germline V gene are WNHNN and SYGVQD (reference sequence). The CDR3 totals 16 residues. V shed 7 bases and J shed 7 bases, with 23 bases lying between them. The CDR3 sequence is CASTDVPFQGNQPQHF. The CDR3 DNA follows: TGCGCCAGCACTGACGTACCCTTTCAGGGGAACCAGCCCCAGCATTTT.

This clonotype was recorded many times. CDR3 sequence reads: CSVDRRQTNTEAFF. The DNA of the CDR3 is TGCAGCGTTGATCGGCGACAGACGAACACTGAAGCTTTCTTT. The rearrangement uses TRBV29-1 and TRBJ1-1, with D possibly TRBD1 on 5 matching bases. The V end lost 3 bases, the J end lost 1 base, and 12 bases lay between the germline ends. This CDR3 contains 14 residues. Germline lookup yields CDR1 SQVTM and CDR2 ANQGSEA.

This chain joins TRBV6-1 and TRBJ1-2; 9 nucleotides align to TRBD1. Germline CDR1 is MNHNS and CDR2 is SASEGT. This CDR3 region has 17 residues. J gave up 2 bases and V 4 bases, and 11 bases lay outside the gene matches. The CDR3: CASSAAAGTGLNYGYTF. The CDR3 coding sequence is TGTGCCAGCAGTGCAGCGGCCGGGACAGGGCTAAACTATGGCTACACCTTC.

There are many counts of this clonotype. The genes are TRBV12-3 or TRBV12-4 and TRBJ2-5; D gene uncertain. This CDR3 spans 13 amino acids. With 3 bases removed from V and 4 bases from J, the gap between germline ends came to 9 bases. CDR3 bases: TGTGCCAGCAGTTTCTCCATACGAGAGACCCAGTACTTC. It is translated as CASSFSIRETQYF.

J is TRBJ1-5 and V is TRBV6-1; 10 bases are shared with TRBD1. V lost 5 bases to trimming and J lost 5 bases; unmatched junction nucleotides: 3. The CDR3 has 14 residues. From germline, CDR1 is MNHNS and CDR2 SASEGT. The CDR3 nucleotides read TGTGCCAGCAGTCGGGACAGGGGAGATCAGCCCCAGCATTTT. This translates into CASSRDRGDQPQHF.

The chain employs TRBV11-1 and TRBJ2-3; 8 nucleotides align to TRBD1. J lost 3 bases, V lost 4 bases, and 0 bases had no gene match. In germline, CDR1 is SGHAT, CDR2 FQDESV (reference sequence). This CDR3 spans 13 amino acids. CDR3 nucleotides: TGTGCCAGCAGCTGGGACAGGACAGATACGCAGTATTTT. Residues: CASSWDRTDTQYF.

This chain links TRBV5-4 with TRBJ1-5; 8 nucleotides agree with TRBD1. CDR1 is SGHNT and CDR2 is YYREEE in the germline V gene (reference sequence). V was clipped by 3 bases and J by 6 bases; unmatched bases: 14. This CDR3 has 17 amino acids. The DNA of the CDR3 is TGTGCCAGCAGCTGGCTCGGGACAGGAGGTCTAGGTCAGCCCCAGCATTTT. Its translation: CASSWLGTGGLGQPQHF.

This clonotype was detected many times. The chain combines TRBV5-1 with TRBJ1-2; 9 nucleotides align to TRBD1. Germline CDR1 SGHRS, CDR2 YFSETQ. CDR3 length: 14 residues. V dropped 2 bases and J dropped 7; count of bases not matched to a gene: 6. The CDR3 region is CASSFGTGSTGYTF. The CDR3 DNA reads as TGCGCCAGCAGCTTCGGGACAGGGTCGACTGGCTACACCTTC.

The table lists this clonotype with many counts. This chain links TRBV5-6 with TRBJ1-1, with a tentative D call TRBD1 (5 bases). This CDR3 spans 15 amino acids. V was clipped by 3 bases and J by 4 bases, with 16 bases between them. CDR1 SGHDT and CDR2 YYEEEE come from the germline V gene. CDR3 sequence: CASSWGLGPGTEAFF. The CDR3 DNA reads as TGTGCCAGCAGCTGGGGGTTGGGCCCCGGCACTGAAGCTTTCTTT. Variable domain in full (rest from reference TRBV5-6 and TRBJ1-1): DAGVTQSPTHLIKTRGQQVTLRCSPKSGHDTVSWYQQALGQGPQFIFQYYEEEERQRGNFPDRFSGHQFPNYSSELNVNALLLGDSALYLCASSWGLGPGTEAFFGQGTRLTVV.

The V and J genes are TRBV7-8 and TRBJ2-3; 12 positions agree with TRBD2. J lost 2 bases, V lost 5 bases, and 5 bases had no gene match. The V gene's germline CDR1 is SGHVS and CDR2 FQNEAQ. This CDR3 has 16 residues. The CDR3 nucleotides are TGTGCCAGCAGCCCAGGGACTAGCGGGTACACAGATACGCAGTATTTT. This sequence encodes CASSPGTSGYTDTQYF.